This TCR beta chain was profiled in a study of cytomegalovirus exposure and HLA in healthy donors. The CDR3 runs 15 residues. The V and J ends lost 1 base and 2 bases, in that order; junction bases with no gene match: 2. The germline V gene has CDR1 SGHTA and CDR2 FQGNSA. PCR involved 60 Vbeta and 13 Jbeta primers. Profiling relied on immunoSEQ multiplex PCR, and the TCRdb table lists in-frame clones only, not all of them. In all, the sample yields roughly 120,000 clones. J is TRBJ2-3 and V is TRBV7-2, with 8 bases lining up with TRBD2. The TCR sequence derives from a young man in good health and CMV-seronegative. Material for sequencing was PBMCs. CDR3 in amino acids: CASSLELADTDTQYF. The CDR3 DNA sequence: TGTGCCAGCAGCTTAGAACTAGCGGACACAGATACGCAGTATTTT. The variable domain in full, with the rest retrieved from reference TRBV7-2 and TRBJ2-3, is GAGVSQSPSNKVTEKGKDVELRCDPISGHTALYWYRQSLGQGLEFLIYFQGNSAPDKSGLPSDRFSAERTGGSVSTLTIQRTQQEDSAVYLCASSLELADTDTQYFGPGTRLTVL.